This TCR beta chain comes out of a study of blood T cells in healthy people across ages. Whole-study findings and limits: Naive T cell percentage by flow cytometry tracked strongly with beta diversity. Among long-lived donors, naive CD4+ cells were more numerous and diversity higher than in aged donors.

Primed by a sample-barcoded 5' primer and a J-beta primer mix, a second PCR proceeded for about 6 to 11 cycles. Each CDR3 protein gets one entry after TCRdb re-called the 5' RACE reads with MiXCR. The profile shows about 800,000 distinct CDR3 sequences, around 50% of them singletons. The CDR3 has 11 amino acids. V was pared by 8 bases and J by 10 bases, with 2 bases of the junction left unmatched. Germline V CDR1 and CDR2: MNHEY, SMNVEV (reference sequence). This clonotype has just a few counts. What it binds is unknown. Investigators took around 11 milliliters of peripheral blood from every donor. The sample comprised blood. The clonotype was recovered from an older man in good health. This chain links TRBV27 with TRBJ2-1; 10 bases agree with TRBD2. CDR3 loop: CASGSGREQFF. Written as DNA, the CDR3 is TGTGCCAGCGGTAGCGGGAGGGAGCAGTTCTTC.